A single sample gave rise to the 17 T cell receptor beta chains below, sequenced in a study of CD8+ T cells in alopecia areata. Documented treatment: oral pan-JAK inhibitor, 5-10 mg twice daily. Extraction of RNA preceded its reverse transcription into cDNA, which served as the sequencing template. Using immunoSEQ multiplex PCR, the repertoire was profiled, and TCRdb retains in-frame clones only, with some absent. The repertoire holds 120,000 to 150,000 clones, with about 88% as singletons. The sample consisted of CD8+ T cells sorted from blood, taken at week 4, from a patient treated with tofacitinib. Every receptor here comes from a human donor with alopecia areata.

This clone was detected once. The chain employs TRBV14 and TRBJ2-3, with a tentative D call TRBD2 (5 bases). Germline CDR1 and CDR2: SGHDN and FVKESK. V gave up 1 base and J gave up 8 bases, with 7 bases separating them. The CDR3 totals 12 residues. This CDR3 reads CASSQGRGTQYF. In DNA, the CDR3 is TGTGCCAGCAGCCAAGGACGGGGTACGCAGTATTTT. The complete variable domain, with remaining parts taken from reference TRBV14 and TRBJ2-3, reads EAGVTQFPSHSVIEKGQTVTLRCDPISGHDNLYWYRRVMGKEIKFLLHFVKESKQDESGMPNNRFLAERTGGTYSTLKVQPAELEDSGVYFCASSQGRGTQYFGPGTRLTVL.

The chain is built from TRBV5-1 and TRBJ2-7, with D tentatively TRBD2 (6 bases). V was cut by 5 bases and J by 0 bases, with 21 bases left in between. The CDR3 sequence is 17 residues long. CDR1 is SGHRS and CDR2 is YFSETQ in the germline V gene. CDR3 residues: CASRLFPGTVYSYEQYF. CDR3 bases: TGCGCCAGCAGGCTCTTTCCCGGGACTGTATACTCCTACGAGCAGTACTTC.

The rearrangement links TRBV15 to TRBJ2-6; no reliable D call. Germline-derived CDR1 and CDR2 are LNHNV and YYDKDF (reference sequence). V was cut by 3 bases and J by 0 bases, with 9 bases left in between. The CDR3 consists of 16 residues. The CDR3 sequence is CATSSQTDSGANVLTF. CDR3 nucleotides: TGTGCCACCAGCAGCCAAACAGACTCTGGGGCCAACGTCCTGACTTTC. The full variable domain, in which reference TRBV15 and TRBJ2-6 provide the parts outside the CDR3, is DAMVIQNPRYQVTQFGKPVTLSCSQTLNHNVMYWYQQKSSQAPKLLFHYYDKDFNNEADTPDNFQSRRPNTSFCFLDIRSPGLGDTAMYLCATSSQTDSGANVLTFGAGSRLTVL.

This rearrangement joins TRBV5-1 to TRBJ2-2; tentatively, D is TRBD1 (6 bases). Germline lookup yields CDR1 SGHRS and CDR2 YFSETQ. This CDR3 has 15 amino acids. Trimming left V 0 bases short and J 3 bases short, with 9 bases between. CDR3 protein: CASSLGQDYTGELFF. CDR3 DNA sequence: TGCGCCAGCAGCTTGGGACAGGACTACACCGGGGAGCTGTTTTTT. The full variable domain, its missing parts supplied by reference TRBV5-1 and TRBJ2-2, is KAGVTQTPRYLIKTRGQQVTLSCSPISGHRSVSWYQQTPGQGLQFLFEYFSETQRNKGNFPGRFSGRQFSNSRSEMNVSTLELGDSALYLCASSLGQDYTGELFFGEGSRLTVL.

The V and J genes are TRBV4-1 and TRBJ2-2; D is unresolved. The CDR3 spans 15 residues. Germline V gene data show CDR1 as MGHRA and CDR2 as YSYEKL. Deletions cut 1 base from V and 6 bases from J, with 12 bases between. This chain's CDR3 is CASSQGSPFAGELFF. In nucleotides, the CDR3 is TGCGCCAGCAGCCAAGGGTCCCCGTTTGCCGGGGAGCTGTTTTTT.

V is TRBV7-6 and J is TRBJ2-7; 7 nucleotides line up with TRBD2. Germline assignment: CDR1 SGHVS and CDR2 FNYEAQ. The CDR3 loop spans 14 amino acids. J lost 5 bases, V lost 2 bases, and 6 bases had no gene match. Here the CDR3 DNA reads TGTGCCAGCAGCTTACAGGGAGGGATAGACGAGCAGTACTTC. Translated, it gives CASSLQGGIDEQYF.

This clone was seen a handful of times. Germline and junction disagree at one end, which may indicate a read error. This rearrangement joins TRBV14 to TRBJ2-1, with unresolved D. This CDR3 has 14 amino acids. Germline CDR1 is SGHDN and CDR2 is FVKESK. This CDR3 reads CASSQARRWDEQFF. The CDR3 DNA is TGTGCCAGCAGTCAAGCGAGACGGTGGGATGAGCAGTTCTTC.

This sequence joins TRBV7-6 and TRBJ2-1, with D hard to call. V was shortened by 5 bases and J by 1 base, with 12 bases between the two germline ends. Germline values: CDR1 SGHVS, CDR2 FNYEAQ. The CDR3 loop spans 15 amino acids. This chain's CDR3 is CASSPGLGSYNEQFF. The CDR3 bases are TGTGCCAGCAGCCCGGGTCTGGGGTCCTACAATGAGCAGTTCTTC.

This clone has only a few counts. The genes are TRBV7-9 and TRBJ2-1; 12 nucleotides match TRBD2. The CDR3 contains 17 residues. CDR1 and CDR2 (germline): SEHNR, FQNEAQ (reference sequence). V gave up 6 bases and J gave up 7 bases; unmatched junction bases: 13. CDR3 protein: CASSSPPRLAGVNEQFF. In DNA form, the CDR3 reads TGTGCCAGCAGTTCCCCCCCGAGACTAGCGGGAGTGAATGAGCAGTTCTTC. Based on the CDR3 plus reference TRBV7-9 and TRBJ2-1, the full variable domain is DTGVSQNPRHKITKRGQNVTFRCDPISEHNRLYWYRQTLGQGPEFLTYFQNEAQLEKSRLLSDRFSAERPKGSFSTLEIQRTEQGDSAMYLCASSSPPRLAGVNEQFFGPGTRLTVL.

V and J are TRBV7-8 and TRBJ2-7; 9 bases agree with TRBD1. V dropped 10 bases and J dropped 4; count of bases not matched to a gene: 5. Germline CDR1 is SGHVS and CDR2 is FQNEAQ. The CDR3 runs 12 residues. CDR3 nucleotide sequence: TGTGCCACCGGGACAGGGACGTACGAGCAGTACTTC. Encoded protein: CATGTGTYEQYF.

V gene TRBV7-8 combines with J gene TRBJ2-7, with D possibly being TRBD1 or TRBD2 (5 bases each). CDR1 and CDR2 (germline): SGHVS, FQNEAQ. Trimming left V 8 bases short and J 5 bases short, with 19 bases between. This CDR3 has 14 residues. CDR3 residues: CASCLTGTGDEQYF. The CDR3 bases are TGTGCCAGCTGCCTCACCGGGACCGGCGACGAGCAGTACTTC.

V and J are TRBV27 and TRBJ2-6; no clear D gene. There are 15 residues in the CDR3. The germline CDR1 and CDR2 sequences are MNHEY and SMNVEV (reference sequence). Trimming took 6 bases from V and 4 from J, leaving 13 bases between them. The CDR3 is CASRGGVLGANVLTF. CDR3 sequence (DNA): TGTGCCAGCAGGGGTGGGGTGCTGGGGGCCAACGTCCTGACTTTC.

The CDR3 reads CASSLDSSSYEQYF. The CDR3 bases are TGTGCCAGCAGCTTAGACTCGAGCTCCTACGAGCAGTACTTC. The chain couples TRBV7-3 to TRBJ2-7; D not resolved. This CDR3 region has 14 residues. Germline CDR1 SGHTA, CDR2 FQGTGA. V was cut by 2 bases and J by 0 bases, with 8 bases left in between.

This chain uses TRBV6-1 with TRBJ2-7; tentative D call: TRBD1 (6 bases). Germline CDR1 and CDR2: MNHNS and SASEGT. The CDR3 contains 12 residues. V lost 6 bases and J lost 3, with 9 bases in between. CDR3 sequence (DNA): TGTGCCAGCAGAACAGGGTTCTACGAGCAGTACTTC. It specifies CASRTGFYEQYF.

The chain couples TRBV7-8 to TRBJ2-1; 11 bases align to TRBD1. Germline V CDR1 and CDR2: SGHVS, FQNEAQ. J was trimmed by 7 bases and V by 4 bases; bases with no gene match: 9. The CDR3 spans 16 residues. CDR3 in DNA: TGTGCCAGCAGCTCAGGGACAGGGGGTCTTATTAATGAGCAGTTCTTC. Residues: CASSSGTGGLINEQFF.

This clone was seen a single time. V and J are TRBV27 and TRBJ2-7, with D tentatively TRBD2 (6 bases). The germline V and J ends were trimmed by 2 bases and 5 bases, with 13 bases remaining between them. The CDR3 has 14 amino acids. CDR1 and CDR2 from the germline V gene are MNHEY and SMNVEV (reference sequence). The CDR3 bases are TGTGCCAGCAGTTTAGGAGGGCTCCTCGACGAGCAGTACTTC. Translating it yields CASSLGGLLDEQYF.

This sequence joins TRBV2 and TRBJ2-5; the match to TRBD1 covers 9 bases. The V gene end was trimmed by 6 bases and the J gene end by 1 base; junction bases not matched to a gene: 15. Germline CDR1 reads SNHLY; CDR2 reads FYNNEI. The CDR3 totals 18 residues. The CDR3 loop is CASSLKYRQGGPQETQYF. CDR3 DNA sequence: TGTGCCAGCAGCCTCAAGTACCGACAGGGGGGCCCCCAAGAGACCCAGTACTTC.